The 3 T cell receptor beta chains reported below all come from one sample, sequenced in a study of shared clonotypes between healthy human individuals (TCRdb year 2020). Library construction relied on the immunoSEQ multiplex PCR assay. Held by TCRdb, this immuneACCESS table contains in-frame sequences only and omits some clones. Under half of the omission traces to an unresolved V gene where checked; the cause of the rest is unknown. Recorded for this sample are around 2.1 million clones; 85% to 95% of them occurred a single time. Roughly 1.8% of the sample belongs to the ten largest clones. CD8 naive samples were obtained by positive selection for CCR7 among CD45RO-negative cells, yielding a CD45RA+CCR7+ population from which TemRA cells were excluded. Sequencing input: naive CD8+ T cells from PBMCs. The cell subset or site label for this specimen denotes: CD45RA+CCR7+. All receptors come from a man aged 18 to 35 in good health. Some clones in this sample may be carry-over from other donors' samples.

CDR3 coding DNA: TGTGCCAGCAGCCCGAGACGGACCCCGACCTACGAGCAGTACTTC. Translated: CASSPRRTPTYEQYF. V is TRBV7-9 and J is TRBJ2-7; unclear D gene. CDR3 length: 15 amino acids. Trimming stripped 5 bases from V and 2 bases from J, with 16 bases between. CDR1 is SEHNR and CDR2 is FQNEAQ in the germline V gene (reference sequence). The full variable domain, in which reference TRBV7-9 and TRBJ2-7 provide the parts outside the CDR3, is DTGVSQNPRHKITKRGQNVTFRCDPISEHNRLYWYRQTLGQGPEFLTYFQNEAQLEKSRLLSDRFSAERPKGSFSTLEIQRTEQGDSAMYLCASSPRRTPTYEQYFGPGTRLTVT.

This clone was detected only a few times. Other DNA sequences within the sample encode an identical CDR3. Written as DNA, the CDR3 is TGTGCCAGCAGTTCTGGGCCCGAAGCTTTCTTT. Translation gives CASSSGPEAFF. The chain employs TRBV28 and TRBJ1-1; D not certain. V dropped 4 bases and J dropped 8 bases, with 8 bases sitting between them. The V gene's germline CDR1 is MDHEN and CDR2 SYDVKM. The length of the CDR3 is 11 residues.

The chain employs TRBV25-1 and TRBJ1-1; D ambiguous. CDR1 is MGHDK, CDR2 SYGVNS, per germline. This CDR3 contains 14 residues. V lost 4 bases and J 3 bases, leaving 12 bases between the germline ends. The DNA for the CDR3 is TGTGCCAGCAGTGGCTGGGAAGGAGACACTGAAGCTTTCTTT. Protein sequence: CASSGWEGDTEAFF.